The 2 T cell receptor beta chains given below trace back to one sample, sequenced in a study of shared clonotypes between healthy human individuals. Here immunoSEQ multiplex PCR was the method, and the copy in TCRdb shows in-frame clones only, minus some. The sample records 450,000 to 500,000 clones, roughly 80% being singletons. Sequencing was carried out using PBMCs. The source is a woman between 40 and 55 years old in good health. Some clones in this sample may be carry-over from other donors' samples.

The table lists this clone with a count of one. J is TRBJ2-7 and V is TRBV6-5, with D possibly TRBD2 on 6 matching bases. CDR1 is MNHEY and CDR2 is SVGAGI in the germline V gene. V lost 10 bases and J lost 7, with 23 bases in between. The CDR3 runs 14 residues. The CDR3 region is CATRRDKGMREQYF. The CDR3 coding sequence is TGTGCCACCCGGCGGGATAAGGGGATGAGAGAGCAGTACTTC.

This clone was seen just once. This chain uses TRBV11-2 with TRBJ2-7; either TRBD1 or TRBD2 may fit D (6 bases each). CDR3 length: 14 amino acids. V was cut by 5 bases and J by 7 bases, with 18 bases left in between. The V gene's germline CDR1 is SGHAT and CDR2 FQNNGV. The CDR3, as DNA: TGTGCCAGCAGCCTCGGGACGGGGGCTGAGGAGCAGTACTTC. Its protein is CASSLGTGAEEQYF.